These T cell receptor beta chains were read from a single sample in a study of Ad26.COV2.S vaccination and SARS-CoV-2 variants. Profiled with immunoSEQ multiplex PCR; TCRdb holds only in-frame clones, not every one. The sample lists roughly 300,000 clones; around 89% were seen once. The specimen comprised peripheral blood, sampled in a trial of Ad26.COV2.S vaccine versus placebo. Receptors originate from a person aged 18-65 years who received the Ad26.COV2.S COVID-19 vaccine or a placebo. The CDR3 runs from the conserved cysteine through the conserved F or W. Fields, in order: V gene, J gene, D gene, CDR3 DNA, CDR3 protein. The D gene is left open where the match is weak.

>TRBV27|TRBJ1-5|.
TGTGCCAGCAGTTTACAAGGGGGTCAGCCCCAGCATTTT
CASSLQGGQPQHF
>TRBV12-5|TRBJ2-2|.
TGTGCTAGTGGTTTGTGTCGGCAGGGGACTGAGTGCACCGGGGAGCTGTTTTTT
CASGLCRQGTECTGELFF
>TRBV6-1|TRBJ1-6|.
TGTGCCAGCAGTGAAGCGCACGGGAGGGGGATCTATAATTCACCCCTCCACTTT
CASSEAHGRGIYNSPLHF
>TRBV6-5|TRBJ1-3|.
TGTGCCAGCAGTTCAGTGGACAGCCCCGGCAGCACCATATATTTT
CASSSVDSPGSTIYF
>TRBV6-2/TRBV6-3|TRBJ1-2|.
TGTGCCAGCAGTTTTATGGACGACAACTATGGCTACACCTTC
CASSFMDDNYGYTF
>TRBV4-2|TRBJ1-5|.
TGTGCCAGCAGCCAAGATTTCACGCAGATATATAGCAATCAGCCCCAGCATTTT
CASSQDFTQIYSNQPQHF
>TRBV27|TRBJ2-1|TRBD1
TGTGCCAGCAGGTTCAACCGGGGACAGGGTCACAATGAGCAGTTCTTC
CASRFNRGQGHNEQFF
>TRBV5-5|TRBJ2-2|TRBD1
TGTGCCAGCAGCTTAATGACAGGGGAGAACACCGGGGAGCTGTTTTTT
CASSLMTGENTGELFF
>TRBV7-2|TRBJ1-5|.
TGTGCCAGCAGCGATGAAGACGGGACTGCTAGCAATCAGCCCCAGCATTTT
CASSDEDGTASNQPQHF
>TRBV12-5|TRBJ1-5|.
TGTGCTAGTGGTTTGGGGGTACCCCAGCCCCAGCATTTT
CASGLGVPQPQHF
>TRBV5-1|TRBJ2-5|.
TGCGCCAGCAGCCCAGACTTGGGGGAGACCCAGTACTTC
CASSPDLGETQYF
>TRBV28|TRBJ2-7|TRBD1
TGTGCCAGCAGTTCCTCCGGGACAGGGAGCTACGAGCAGTACTTC
CASSSSGTGSYEQYF
>TRBV19|TRBJ1-1|.
TGTGCCAGTAGTGACGGACACCTAAACACTGAAGCTTTCTTT
CASSDGHLNTEAFF